The present T cell receptor (beta chain) was sequenced within a study of chemoradiotherapy in HPV16-positive cancers. Across the study: Candidate HPV-specific clones and shared TCR motifs came from two HPV16-positive patients.

Over chemoradiotherapy, repertoires were sampled more than once. Study-wide findings and caveats: Better recurrence-free survival went with HPV-responsive T-cell expansion in HPV16-positive patients. Non-HPV-specific T cells did not expand in tumors during treatment, whereas candidate HPV-specific clones and E7-related motifs did.

The V and J ends lost 1 base and 0 bases respectively, with 7 bases between them. Germline V gene data show CDR1 as SNHLY and CDR2 as FYNNEI. CDR3 size: 14 residues. Remarks on this clone: Its antigen is not known.

Assay used: immunoSEQ multiplex PCR; TCRdb lists only in-frame clones, some missing. This table holds more than 6,000 clones, 88% found once. The sequencing used tumor tissue, collected from a patient who underwent chemoradiotherapy. This chain connects TRBV2 to TRBJ2-7; D is uncertain. The sequence came from a human donor with HPV-associated anogenital cancer. CDR3 sequence: CASSEDGSSYEQYF. The CDR3 nucleotides are TGTGCCAGCAGTGAAGACGGTAGCTCCTACGAGCAGTACTTC.